This TCR beta chain was identified during a study of control samples from healthy donors and cancer patients. The ends were cut back, 2 bases at V and 3 bases at J, with 8 bases in the middle. Germline CDR1 is SGHTA and CDR2 is FQGTGA. CDR3 length: 14 residues. Method: immunoSEQ multiplex PCR; TCRdb's copy keeps in-frame clones and lacks some. This sample has some 140,000 clones, with roughly 86% found just once. The gene calls are TRBV7-3 and TRBJ2-1, with D possibly matching TRBD2 (5 bases). The TCR comes from a middle-aged man with head and neck cancer. The sample consisted of PBMCs. The CDR3 DNA is TGTGCCAGCAGCTTATCGGGGATCTACAATGAGCAGTTCTTC. This codes for CASSLSGIYNEQFF.